The sequence of this T cell receptor beta chain was determined in a study of OX40 agonist ivuxolimab in advanced cancers. Turning to the study itself: Previous treatment with anti-PD-1, anti-PD-L1 or anti-CTLA-4 therapy was allowed; more than 35% had received some.

Sequencing used immunoSEQ multiplex PCR; TCRdb keeps in-frame clones, though not all of them. The sample holds approximately 77,000 clones, 75% to 90% seen once. Sampling times: baseline, cycle 4 day 1, cycle 7 day 1. Study-wide results and caveats: Blood T cells, both CD4+ and CD8+, expanded clonally by week 6 at 0.1 to 3.0 mg/kg.

To note about this clone: What it binds is not known.

V lost 1 base and J lost 0, with 14 bases in between. The germline gives CDR1 SGDLS, CDR2 YYNGEE. This CDR3 is built from 17 residues. The receptor was derived from an adult with an advanced solid tumor such as melanoma, head and neck, liver or kidney cancer. The sequenced sample was CD4+ or CD8+ T cells sorted from blood, obtained in a trial of the OX40 agonist ivuxolimab. J is TRBJ1-3 and V is TRBV9; D might be TRBD1 (6 bases). CDR3 nucleotide sequence: TGTGCCAGCAGCGTATACTACAGGGCTAACTCTGGAAACACCATATATTTT. Translated, it gives CASSVYYRANSGNTIYF. Full variable domain (remainder filled in from reference TRBV9 and TRBJ1-3): DSGVTQTPKHLITATGQRVTLRCSPRSGDLSVYWYQQSLDQGLQFLIQYYNGEERAKGNILERFSAQQFPDLHSELNLSSLELGDSALYFCASSVYYRANSGNTIYFGEGSWLTVV.